This T cell receptor (beta chain) was captured in a study of blood T cell repertoires in COVID-19. Across the whole study: The United States, Italy and Spain were the sources of the acute and convalescent COVID-19 samples. In each case, the material was cDNA or gDNA derived from T cells, B-cell-depleted T cells, or PBMCs.

Germline CDR1 and CDR2: MNHEY and SMNVEV (reference sequence). The V and J ends lost 6 bases and 3 bases respectively, with 11 bases between them. This CDR3 spans 13 amino acids. This table comes from immunoSEQ multiplex PCR, and its TCRdb copy is limited to in-frame clones, with some not included. The sample records hundreds of thousands of clones, roughly 80% being singletons. The specimen sequenced was peripheral blood. The chain has TRBV27 and TRBJ1-2; D gene ambiguous. The sequence was obtained from a woman of 80 years or more with acute or convalescent COVID-19. The CDR3 loop is CASRKQSDYGYTF. In nucleotides, the CDR3 is TGTGCCAGCAGAAAACAGTCGGACTATGGCTACACCTTC.